This TCR beta chain was found in a study of T-cell reconstitution after alpha-beta-depleted transplantation in children. This clonotype was observed many times. Unique molecular identifiers tagged the TCRbeta library. MiXCR was run by TCRdb on the PCR reads, yielding one entry per CDR3 protein. The sample contains around 600,000 distinct CDR3 sequences, 23% of which appear only once. The CDR3 runs to 14 residues. V was pared by 3 bases and J by 3 bases, with 9 bases between. This clonotype originated in a boy under two years old who had a stem cell transplant for acute myeloid leukemia, so the T cells may come from the graft donor. This sample comprised PBMCs, mostly from graft donor cells, obtained 360 days after TCRalphabeta/CD19-depleted stem cell transplant. The chain couples TRBV12-3 or TRBV12-4 to TRBJ1-5; D ambiguous. CDR3 nucleotide sequence: TGTGCCAGCAGTTTTGGTCACAACAATCAGCCCCAGCATTTT. It is translated as CASSFGHNNQPQHF.